Listed below are T cell receptor beta chains from one sample, sequenced in a study of blood T cell repertoires in COVID-19. This table comes from immunoSEQ multiplex PCR, and its TCRdb copy is limited to in-frame clones, with some not included. The sample contains roughly 200,000 clones, roughly 86% of which appear only once. The sequenced material came from peripheral blood. Receptors were obtained from a man aged 18 to 35 with active or convalescent COVID-19. CDR3s include the opening cysteine and the closing phenylalanine or tryptophan. Each record gives: J gene, D gene, clone size, V gene, CDR3 protein, CDR3 DNA. D genes are given only for firm matches. Some rows mark clone size as missing; the rest say once, few, many or name a class of expanded clone.

TRBJ2-5	.	.	TRBV24-1	CATSGGQLQETQYF	TGTGCCACCAGCGGGGGGCAGTTACAAGAGACCCAGTACTTC
TRBJ2-2	.	.	TRBV6-5	CASSRKLNTGELFF	TGTGCCAGCTCTAGGAAGCTAAACACCGGGGAGCTGTTTTTT
TRBJ1-3	.	.	TRBV7-9	CASSLDSGNTIYF	TGTGCCAGCAGCTTAGACTCGGGAAACACCATATATTTT
TRBJ2-1	.	.	TRBV10-2	CASSESNGSNEQFF	TGCGCCAGCAGTGAGTCGAACGGGAGTAATGAGCAGTTCTTC
TRBJ2-5	.	.	TRBV5-4	CASSLPGYQETQYF	TGTGCCAGCAGCCTCCCCGGGTACCAAGAGACCCAGTACTTC
TRBJ1-1	.	.	TRBV29-1	CSGSWGGTEAFF	TGCAGCGGGAGCTGGGGGGGGACTGAAGCTTTCTTT
TRBJ1-2	.	few	TRBV27	CASSQNRVQYYGYTF	TGTGCCAGCAGTCAGAACAGGGTACAATACTATGGCTACACCTTC
TRBJ2-3	TRBD2	.	TRBV10-3	CATTSLADSTDTQYF	TGTGCCACGACGTCCCTAGCGGATAGCACAGATACGCAGTATTTT
TRBJ2-1	TRBD1	.	TRBV6-5	CASSPGTGGRNEQFF	TGTGCCAGCAGCCCCGGGACAGGGGGTAGGAATGAGCAGTTCTTC
TRBJ2-1	.	.	TRBV11-1	CASSPHRSDNEQFF	TGTGCCAGCAGCCCCCACAGATCGGACAATGAGCAGTTCTTC
TRBJ1-1	.	.	TRBV4-1	CASSQEVGRSNTEAFF	TGCGCCAGCAGCCAAGAAGTTGGCAGATCGAACACTGAAGCTTTCTTT
TRBJ1-1	.	.	TRBV2	CASGGGSEAFF	TGTGCCAGTGGGGGGGGATCTGAAGCTTTCTTT
TRBJ1-4	TRBD1	.	TRBV10-2	CASGGTAGNEKLFF	TGCGCCAGCGGGGGGACAGCGGGTAATGAAAAACTGTTTTTT
TRBJ1-2	TRBD1	.	TRBV19	CASSPGQGGVYYGYTF	TGTGCCAGTAGTCCGGGACAGGGAGGCGTCTACTATGGCTACACCTTC
TRBJ2-7	.	.	TRBV14	CASSLWEGEEQYF	TGTGCCAGCAGCCTCTGGGAGGGGGAAGAGCAGTACTTC
TRBJ1-4	.	.	TRBV5-8	CASSLDRRTTNEKLFF	TGTGCCAGCAGCTTGGACAGGCGGACAACTAATGAAAAACTGTTTTTT
TRBJ2-2	.	.	TRBV11-2	CASSLERQNTGELFF	TGTGCCAGCAGCTTAGAACGACAGAACACCGGGGAGCTGTTTTTT
TRBJ1-1	.	.	TRBV2	CASRGAGGGTEAFF	TGTGCCAGCAGAGGGGCCGGGGGGGGTACTGAAGCTTTCTTT
TRBJ1-2	.	.	TRBV5-6	CASSLVEQMINYGYTF	TGTGCCAGCAGCTTGGTCGAACAGATGATTAACTATGGCTACACCTTC
TRBJ2-7	TRBD1	.	TRBV29-1	CSVAGQGYEQYF	TGCAGCGTTGCGGGACAGGGCTACGAGCAGTACTTC
TRBJ2-5	.	.	TRBV4-1	CASSQERLILGETQYF	TGCGCCAGCAGCCAAGAGCGGCTAATCCTGGGAGAGACCCAGTACTTC
TRBJ1-2	TRBD1	.	TRBV6-5	CASSYSDRRDGYTF	TGTGCCAGCAGTTACTCGGACAGGAGGGATGGCTACACCTTC
TRBJ1-3	TRBD1	.	TRBV6-5	CASSSTGAGNTIYF	TGTGCCAGCAGTTCGACAGGGGCTGGAAACACCATATATTTT
TRBJ1-2	TRBD1	.	TRBV28	CASMDLTVRDRVYTF	TGTGCCAGCATGGACCTGACTGTTCGGGACAGGGTCTACACCTTC
TRBJ2-3	.	.	TRBV28	CASSPTGVGDTQYF	TGTGCCAGCAGCCCAACGGGGGTAGGGGATACGCAGTATTTT
TRBJ1-4	TRBD1	.	TRBV5-1	CASSTGQGDNEKLFF	TGCGCCAGCAGCACGGGACAGGGGGATAATGAAAAACTGTTTTTT
TRBJ2-1	TRBD2	.	TRBV7-6	CASSLVGGGSSYNEQFF	TGTGCCAGCAGCTTAGTCGGCGGGGGGTCCTCCTACAATGAGCAGTTCTTC
TRBJ1-1	.	.	TRBV5-1	CASSLTGMNTEAFF	TGCGCCAGCAGCTTAACGGGTATGAACACTGAAGCTTTCTTT
TRBJ2-3	.	.	TRBV29-1	CSVKGTRASTDTQYF	TGCAGCGTCAAAGGGACACGAGCTAGCACAGATACGCAGTATTTT
TRBJ2-1	.	.	TRBV5-5	CASSLSLAISYNEQFF	TGTGCCAGCAGCTTGTCACTAGCCATCTCCTACAATGAGCAGTTCTTC
TRBJ2-3	.	.	TRBV11-3	CASSLGVVGGGTDTQYF	TGTGCCAGCAGCTTAGGGGTTGTTGGCGGAGGCACAGATACGCAGTATTTT
TRBJ2-2	TRBD2	.	TRBV7-9	CASSHRLAGALLNTGELFF	TGTGCCAGCAGCCATCGACTAGCGGGAGCTCTACTTAACACCGGGGAGCTGTTTTTT
TRBJ2-2	TRBD1	.	TRBV18	CASSPTGILNTGELFF	TGTGCCAGCTCACCGACAGGGATCCTGAACACCGGGGAGCTGTTTTTT
TRBJ1-2	.	.	TRBV7-2	CASSPSGQTYGYTF	TGTGCCAGCAGCCCTAGCGGACAGACCTATGGCTACACCTTC
TRBJ2-2	.	.	TRBV14	CASSQGRYTGELFF	TGTGCCAGCAGCCAAGGCAGGTACACCGGGGAGCTGTTTTTT
TRBJ1-6	.	.	TRBV11-2	CASSLLAGVNNSPLHF	TGTGCCAGCAGCCTCCTGGCAGGGGTTAACAATTCACCCCTCCACTTT
TRBJ1-6	.	once	TRBV3-1/TRBV3-2	CASSQVQGFRSPLHF	TGTGCCAGCAGCCAAGTTCAGGGATTCCGTTCACCCCTCCACTTT
TRBJ2-7	TRBD1	.	TRBV18	CASSPRTGIGEQYF	TGTGCCAGCTCACCACGGACAGGGATAGGCGAGCAGTACTTC
TRBJ1-2	.	.	TRBV3-1/TRBV3-2	CASSQQPITIYGYTF	TGTGCCAGCAGCCAACAACCCATTACAATCTATGGCTACACCTTC
TRBJ1-6	.	.	TRBV12-3/TRBV12-4	CASRDSKTSPLHF	TGTGCCAGCAGGGACAGTAAGACGTCACCCCTCCACTTT
TRBJ2-2	TRBD2	.	TRBV28	CASRLAGTTGELFF	TGTGCCAGCAGACTAGCGGGAACGACCGGGGAGCTGTTTTTT